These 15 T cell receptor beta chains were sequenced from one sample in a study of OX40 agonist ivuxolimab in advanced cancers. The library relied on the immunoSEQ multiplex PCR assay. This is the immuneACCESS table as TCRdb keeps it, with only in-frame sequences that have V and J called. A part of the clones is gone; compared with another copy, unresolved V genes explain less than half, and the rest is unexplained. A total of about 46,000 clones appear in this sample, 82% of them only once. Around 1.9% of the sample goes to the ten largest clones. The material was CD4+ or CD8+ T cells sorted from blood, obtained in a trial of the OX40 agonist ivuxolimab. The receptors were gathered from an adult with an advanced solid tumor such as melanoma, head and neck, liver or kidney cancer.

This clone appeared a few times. CDR3 sequence: CASSYESSYNSPLHF. The CDR3 DNA sequence: TGTGCCAGCAGTTATGAGAGCTCCTATAATTCACCCCTCCACTTT. V is TRBV6-5 and J is TRBJ1-6; D unclear. V lost 3 bases and J lost 0, with 6 bases in between. This CDR3 spans 15 amino acids. Germline V gene lookup returns CDR1 MNHEY and CDR2 SVGAGI.

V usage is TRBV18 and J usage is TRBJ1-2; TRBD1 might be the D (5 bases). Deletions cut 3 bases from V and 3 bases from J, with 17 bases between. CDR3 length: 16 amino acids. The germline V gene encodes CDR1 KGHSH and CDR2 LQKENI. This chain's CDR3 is CASSPTSTRGDYGYTF. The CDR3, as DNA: TGTGCCAGCTCACCTACGTCGACTCGGGGCGACTATGGCTACACCTTC.

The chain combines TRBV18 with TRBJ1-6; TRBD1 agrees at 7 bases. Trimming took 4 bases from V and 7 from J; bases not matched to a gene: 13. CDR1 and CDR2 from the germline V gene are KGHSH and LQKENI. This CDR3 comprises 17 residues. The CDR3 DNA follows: TGTGCCAGCTCACAGGGCCTCTCGGACAGGTTGAATTCACCCCTCCACTTT. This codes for CASSQGLSDRLNSPLHF.

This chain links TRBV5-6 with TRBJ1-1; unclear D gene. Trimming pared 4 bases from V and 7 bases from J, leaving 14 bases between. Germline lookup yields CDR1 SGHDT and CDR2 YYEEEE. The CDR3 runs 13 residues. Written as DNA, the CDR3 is TGTGCCAGCAGCCATGGCGCGAGGGATGAAGCTTTCTTT. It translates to CASSHGARDEAFF. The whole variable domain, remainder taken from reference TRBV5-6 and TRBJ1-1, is DAGVTQSPTHLIKTRGQQVTLRCSPKSGHDTVSWYQQALGQGPQFIFQYYEEEERQRGNFPDRFSGHQFPNYSSELNVNALLLGDSALYLCASSHGARDEAFFGQGTRLTVV.

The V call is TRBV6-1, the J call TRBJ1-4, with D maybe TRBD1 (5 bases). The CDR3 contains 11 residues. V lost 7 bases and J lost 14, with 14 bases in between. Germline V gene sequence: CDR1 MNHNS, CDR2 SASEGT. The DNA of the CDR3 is TGTGCCAGCACTCTCGGGACCTGGCTGTTTTTT. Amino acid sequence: CASTLGTWLFF.

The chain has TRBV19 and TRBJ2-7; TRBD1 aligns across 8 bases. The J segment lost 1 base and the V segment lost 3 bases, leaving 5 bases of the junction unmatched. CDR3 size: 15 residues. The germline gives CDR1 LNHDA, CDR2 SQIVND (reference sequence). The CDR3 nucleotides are TGTGCCAGTAGTATTGCGACAGGGGTGTCCTACGAGCAGTACTTC. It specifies CASSIATGVSYEQYF.

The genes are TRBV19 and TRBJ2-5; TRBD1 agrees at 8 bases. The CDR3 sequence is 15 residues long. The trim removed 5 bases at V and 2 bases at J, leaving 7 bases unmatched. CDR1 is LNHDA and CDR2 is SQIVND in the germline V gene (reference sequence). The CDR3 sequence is CASSVPTGVQETQYF. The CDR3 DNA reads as TGTGCCAGTAGTGTCCCGACAGGGGTACAAGAGACCCAGTACTTC.

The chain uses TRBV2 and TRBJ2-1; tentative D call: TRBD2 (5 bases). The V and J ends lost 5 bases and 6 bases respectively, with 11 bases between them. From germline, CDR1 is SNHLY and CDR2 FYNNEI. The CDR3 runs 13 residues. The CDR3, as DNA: TGTGCCAGCAGTTCGAGGACTGGCAATGAGCAGTTCTTC. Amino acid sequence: CASSSRTGNEQFF.

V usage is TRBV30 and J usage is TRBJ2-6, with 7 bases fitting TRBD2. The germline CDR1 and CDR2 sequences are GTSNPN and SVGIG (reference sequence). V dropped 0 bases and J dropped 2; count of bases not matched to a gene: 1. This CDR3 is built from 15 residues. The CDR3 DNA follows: TGTGCCTGGAGTGTACGGGGGGCTGGGGCCAACGTCCTGACTTTC. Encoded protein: CAWSVRGAGANVLTF. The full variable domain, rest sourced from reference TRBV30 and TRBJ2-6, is SQTIHQWPATLVQPVGSPLSLECTVEGTSNPNLYWYRQAAGRGLQLLFYSVGIGQISSEVPQNLSASRPQDRQFILSSKKLLLSDSGFYLCAWSVRGAGANVLTFGAGSRLTVL.

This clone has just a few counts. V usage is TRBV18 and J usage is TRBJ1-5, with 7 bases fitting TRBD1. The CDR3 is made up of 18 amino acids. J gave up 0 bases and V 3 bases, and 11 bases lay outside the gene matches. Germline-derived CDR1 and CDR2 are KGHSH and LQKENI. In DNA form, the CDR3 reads TGTGCCAGCTCACCCTTGGGGGGACAGAAATTTAGCAATCAGCCCCAGCATTTT. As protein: CASSPLGGQKFSNQPQHF.

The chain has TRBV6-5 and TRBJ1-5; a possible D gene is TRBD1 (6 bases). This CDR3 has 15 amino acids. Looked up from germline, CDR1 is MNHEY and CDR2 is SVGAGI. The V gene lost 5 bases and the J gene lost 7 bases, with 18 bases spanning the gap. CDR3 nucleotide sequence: TGTGCCAGCAGTCCGGACAGTACGAAGGGACAGCCCCAGCATTTT. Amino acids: CASSPDSTKGQPQHF.

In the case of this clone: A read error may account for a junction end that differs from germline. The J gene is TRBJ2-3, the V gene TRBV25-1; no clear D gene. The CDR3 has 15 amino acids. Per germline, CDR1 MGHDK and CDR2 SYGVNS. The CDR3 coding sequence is TGTGTCAGCAGCTCCATGGGCGCCGGCACAGATACGCAGTATTTT. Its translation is CVSSSMGAGTDTQYF. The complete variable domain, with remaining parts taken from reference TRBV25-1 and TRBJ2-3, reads EADIYQTPRYLVIGTGKKITLECSQTMGHDKMYWYQQDPGMELHLIHYSYGVNSTEKGDLSSESTVSRIRTEHFPLTLESARPSHTSQYLCVSSSMGAGTDTQYFGPGTRLTVL.

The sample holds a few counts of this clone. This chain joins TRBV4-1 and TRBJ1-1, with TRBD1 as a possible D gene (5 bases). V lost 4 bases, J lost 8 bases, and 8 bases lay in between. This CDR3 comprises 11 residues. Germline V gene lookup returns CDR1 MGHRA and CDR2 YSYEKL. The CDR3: CASSRGAEAFF. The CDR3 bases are TGCGCCAGCAGCCGTGGGGCCGAAGCTTTCTTT.

CDR3 nucleotide sequence: TGTGCCAGTAGTATCGGGACGGATAGGAGGTGGGGGCTGGAGACCCAGTACTTC. Translating it yields CASSIGTDRRWGLETQYF. The rearrangement links TRBV19 to TRBJ2-5, with D tentatively TRBD1 (6 bases). Germline V gene lookup returns CDR1 LNHDA and CDR2 SQIVND (reference sequence). V was pared by 3 bases and J by 5 bases, with 25 bases between. The CDR3 has 18 residues.

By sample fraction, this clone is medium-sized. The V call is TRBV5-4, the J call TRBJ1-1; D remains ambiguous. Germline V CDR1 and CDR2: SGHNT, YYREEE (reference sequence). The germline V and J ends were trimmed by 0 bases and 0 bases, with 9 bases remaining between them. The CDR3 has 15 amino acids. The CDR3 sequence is CASSLGTEVNTEAFF. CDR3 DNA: TGTGCCAGCAGCTTGGGGACGGAAGTGAACACTGAAGCTTTCTTT. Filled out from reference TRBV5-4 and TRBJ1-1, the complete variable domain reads ETGVTQSPTHLIKTRGQQVTLRCSSQSGHNTVSWYQQALGQGPQFIFQYYREEENGRGNFPPRFSGLQFPNYSSELNVNALELDDSALYLCASSLGTEVNTEAFFGQGTRLTVV.